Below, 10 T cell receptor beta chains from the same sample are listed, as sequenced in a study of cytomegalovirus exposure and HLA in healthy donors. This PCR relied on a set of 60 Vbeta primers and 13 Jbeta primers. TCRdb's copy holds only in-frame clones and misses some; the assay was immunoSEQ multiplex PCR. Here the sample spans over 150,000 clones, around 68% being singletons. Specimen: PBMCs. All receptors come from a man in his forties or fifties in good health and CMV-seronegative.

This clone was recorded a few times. The CDR3 spells CASSGGTGGQTEAFF. The CDR3 DNA sequence: TGTGCCAGCAGTGGGGGGACAGGGGGTCAAACTGAAGCTTTCTTT. V and J are TRBV6-1 and TRBJ1-1; TRBD1 matches at 11 bases. CDR1 and CDR2 from the germline V gene are MNHNS and SASEGT. The CDR3 totals 15 residues. With V trimmed by 4 bases and J by 5 bases, 6 bases remained unmatched.

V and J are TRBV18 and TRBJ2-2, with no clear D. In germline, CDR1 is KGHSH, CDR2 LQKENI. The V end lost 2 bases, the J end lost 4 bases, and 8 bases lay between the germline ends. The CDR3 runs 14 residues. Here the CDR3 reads CASSPVSGTGELFF. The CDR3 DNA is TGTGCCAGCTCACCAGTGTCGGGCACCGGGGAGCTGTTTTTT.

Here the CDR3 reads CASSPTPGVPGTQYF. DNA for the CDR3: TGTGCCAGCAGCCCGACTCCGGGGGTCCCGGGGACCCAGTACTTC. The chain joins TRBV11-2 to TRBJ2-5; a possible D gene is TRBD2 (6 bases). This CDR3 has 15 residues. Germline V gene data show CDR1 as SGHAT and CDR2 as FQNNGV. V was clipped by 5 bases and J by 7 bases, with 20 bases between them.

In DNA form, the CDR3 reads TGTGCCAGCAGCTCTGGACTAGAGGTTCGGACCGGGGAGCTGTTTTTT. It translates to CASSSGLEVRTGELFF. The J gene is TRBJ2-2, the V gene TRBV7-2; TRBD2 matches at 7 bases. This CDR3 has 16 residues. Germline V gene data show CDR1 as SGHTA and CDR2 as FQGNSA. Trimming took 4 bases from V and 5 from J; bases not matched to a gene: 10.

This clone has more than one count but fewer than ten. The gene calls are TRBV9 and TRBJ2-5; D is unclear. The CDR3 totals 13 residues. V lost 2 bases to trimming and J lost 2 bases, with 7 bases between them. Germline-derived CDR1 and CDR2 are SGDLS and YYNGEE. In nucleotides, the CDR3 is TGTGCCAGCAGCGTGGTGACTCAAGAGACCCAGTACTTC. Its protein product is CASSVVTQETQYF.

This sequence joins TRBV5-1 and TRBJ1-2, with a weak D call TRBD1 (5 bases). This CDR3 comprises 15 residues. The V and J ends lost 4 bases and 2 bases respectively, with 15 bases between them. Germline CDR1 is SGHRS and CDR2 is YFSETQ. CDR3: CASSLGAGDNYGYTF. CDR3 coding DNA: TGCGCCAGCAGCCTAGGGGCAGGAGACAACTATGGCTACACCTTC.

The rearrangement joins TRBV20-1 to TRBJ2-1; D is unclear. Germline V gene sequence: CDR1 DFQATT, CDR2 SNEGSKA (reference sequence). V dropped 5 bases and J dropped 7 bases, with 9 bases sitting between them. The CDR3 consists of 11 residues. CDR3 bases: TGCAGTGCTGAGGAGAGGAATGAGCAGTTCTTC. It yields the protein CSAEERNEQFF.

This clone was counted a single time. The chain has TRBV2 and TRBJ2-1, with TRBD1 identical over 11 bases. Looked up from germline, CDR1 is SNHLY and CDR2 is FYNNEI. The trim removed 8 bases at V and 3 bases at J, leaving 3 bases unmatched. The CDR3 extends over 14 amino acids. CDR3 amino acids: CASAGTGGYNEQFF. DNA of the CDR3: TGTGCCAGCGCCGGGACAGGGGGCTACAATGAGCAGTTCTTC. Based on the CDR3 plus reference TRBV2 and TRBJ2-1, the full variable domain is EPEVTQTPSHQVTQMGQEVILRCVPISNHLYFYWYRQILGQKVEFLVSFYNNEISEKSEIFDDQFSVERPDGSNFTLKIRSTKLEDSAMYFCASAGTGGYNEQFFGPGTRLTVL.

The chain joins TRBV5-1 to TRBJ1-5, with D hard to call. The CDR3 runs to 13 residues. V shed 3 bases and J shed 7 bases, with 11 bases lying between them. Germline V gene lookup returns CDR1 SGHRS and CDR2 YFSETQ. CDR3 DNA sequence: TGCGCCAGCAGCTCCGGGGTGGGACAGCCCCAGCATTTT. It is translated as CASSSGVGQPQHF.

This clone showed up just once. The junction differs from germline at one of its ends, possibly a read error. The CDR3 reads CASNFDRANAGELFF. The CDR3 bases are TGTGCCAGCAATTTTGACAGGGCGAACGCCGGGGAGCTGTTTTTT. V and J are TRBV6-1 and TRBJ2-2, with 7 bases identical to TRBD1. CDR3 length equals 15 residues. The germline V gene has CDR1 MNHNS and CDR2 SASEGT.